This record covers a single T cell receptor (beta chain). Its cognate antigen is unknown. An end of the junction does not agree with germline; a read error may underlie this. This entry comes from a study of tumor-infiltrating lymphocytes in primary liver carcinoma. Study-wide context: Donors had hepatocellular carcinoma or combined HCC and intrahepatic cholangiocarcinoma.

Whole-study findings and limits: Tumors had a significantly higher top-250-clone fraction than blood (p = 0.039).

The CDR3 covers 15 residues. Scientists recovered RNA and DNA together from around 18-30 mg of unsorted bulk tissue. Surgery removed the patients' primary liver carcinoma. All tumor samples contained more than 75% viable tumor cells. cDNA specific to TCR beta was made from 500 to 650 ng of total RNA, with a constant-region primer employed for priming. It was through three nested multiplex PCR rounds of slightly modified ARM-PCR that TCR beta libraries arose. Rounds one and two of PCR, each of 10 to 11 cycles, were primed with TRBV1-TRBV30 forward primers and a C-beta reverse primer. TCRdb fed the multiplex PCR reads into MiXCR, producing one record per CDR3 protein. The repertoire holds around 26,000 distinct CDR3 sequences, approximately 78% seen once, with roughly half in the top ten.

This receptor was obtained from a man aged 35 to 55 with primary liver carcinoma and hepatitis B virus infection. Sample: liver tumor tissue from sampling region 3. Subset of the sample: tumor region T3, left-lateral pole. J is TRBJ2-7 and V is TRBV12-3 or TRBV12-4; 12 bases are shared with TRBD1. CDR3 sequence reads: CASNIGTGGPYGQHF. CDR3 nucleotide sequence: TGTGCCAGCAATATCGGGACAGGGGGCCCCTACGGGCAGCACTTC.